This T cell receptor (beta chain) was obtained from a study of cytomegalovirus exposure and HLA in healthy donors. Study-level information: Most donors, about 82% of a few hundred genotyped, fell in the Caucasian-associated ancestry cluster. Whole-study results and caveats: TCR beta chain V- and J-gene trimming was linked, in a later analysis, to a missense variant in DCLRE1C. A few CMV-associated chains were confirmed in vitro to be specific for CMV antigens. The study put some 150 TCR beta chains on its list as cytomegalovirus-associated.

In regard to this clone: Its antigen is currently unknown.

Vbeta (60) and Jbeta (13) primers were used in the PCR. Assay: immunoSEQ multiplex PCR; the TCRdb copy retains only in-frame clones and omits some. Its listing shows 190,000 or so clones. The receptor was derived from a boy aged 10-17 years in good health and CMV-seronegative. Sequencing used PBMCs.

The CDR3 is CASSTSIGGTSYNEQFF. The CDR3 nucleotides read TGTGCCAGTAGTACCTCCATTGGGGGGACCTCCTACAATGAGCAGTTCTTC. The genes are TRBV19 and TRBJ2-1, with D possibly being TRBD2 (6 bases). Germline lookup yields CDR1 LNHDA and CDR2 SQIVND (reference sequence). The CDR3 loop spans 17 amino acids. Trimming shortened V by 4 bases and J by 0 bases, and 16 bases separated the two germline ends.